The entry below describes one TCR beta chain. Its target is unknown. Pregnant or lactating patients were excluded, as were those with uncontrolled infection or other autoimmune disease. V was clipped by 0 bases and J by 3 bases, with 9 bases between them. Germline lookup yields CDR1 DFQATT and CDR2 SNEGSKA (reference sequence). CDR3 length: 14 residues. The data are from a study of T cells in Graves' hyperthyroidism and ophthalmopathy. Study-wide points: Ophthalmopathy was told apart from stable hyperthyroidism by a 13 V-J model.

TCR beta CDR3 regions were amplified from RNA. First-round RT-PCR targeting the TCR CDR3 was performed with the HTBI primer set. TCRdb itself ran the multiplex PCR reads through MiXCR, one entry per CDR3 protein. The sample has more than 300,000 distinct CDR3 sequences, more than 12% seen once. This chain connects TRBV20-1 to TRBJ1-5, with D unresolved. This TCR was sampled from a woman between 25 and 40 years old with Graves' ophthalmopathy. Source material: blood. CDR3 sequence reads: CSARDAAANQPQHF. The CDR3 region has the DNA TGCAGTGCTAGAGATGCGGCCGCCAATCAGCCCCAGCATTTT.